What follows describes a single T cell receptor (beta chain). This entry comes from a study of T cells in women clearing cervical HPV infection. The data were produced by immunoSEQ multiplex PCR, yet TCRdb's version contains in-frame clones alone and is incomplete. The listing records around 23,000 clones. Sequenced sample: blood buffy coat. The sequence came from a woman between 18 and 69 years old with a cervical HPV16 infection that either progressed to CIN3+ or cleared (not recorded which).

CDR3 sequence reads: CASSLEESSTDTQYF. Incomplete CDR3 DNA: TGCGCCAGCAGCTTGGAGGAATCTAGCACAGATACC. The chain couples TRBV5-1 to TRBJ2-5, with D possibly matching TRBD2 (5 bases). Coverage ceases 3 residues before the CDR3 finishes, and the germline J gene fills in the end. The CDR3 consists of 15 residues. Germline-derived CDR1 and CDR2 are SGHRS and YFSETQ. Complete variable domain (other parts from reference TRBV5-1 and TRBJ2-5): KAGVTQTPRYLIKTRGQQVTLSCSPISGHRSVSWYQQTPGQGLQFLFEYFSETQRNKGNFPGRFSGRQFSNSRSEMNVSTLELGDSALYLCASSLEESSTDTQYFGPGTRLLVL.